This entry lists 12 T cell receptor beta chains sequenced from one sample in a study of T cell responses to AZD1222 COVID-19 vaccine. The repertoire was sequenced with immunoSEQ multiplex PCR; TCRdb's copy has only in-frame clones and lacks some. This sample has tens of thousands of clones, with roughly 85% found just once. This specimen consisted of peripheral blood, obtained on day 0 of AZD1222 vaccination. The receptor set was obtained from an adult in good health.

J is TRBJ2-2 and V is TRBV10-3, with a weak D call TRBD2 (5 bases). The CDR3 loop spans 15 amino acids. Germline CDR1 and CDR2: ENHRY and SYGVKD. The V end was cut by 4 bases, the J end by 4 bases, with 13 bases between. The CDR3 DNA reads TGTGCCATCAGTGGACGTACGGGGTCCACCGGGGAGCTGTTTTTT. Protein: CAISGRTGSTGELFF.

This chain uses TRBV6-5 with TRBJ1-6; D is possibly TRBD1 (5 bases). CDR3 length equals 15 residues. V lost 7 bases, J lost 5 bases, and 15 bases lay in between. The V gene's germline CDR1 is MNHEY and CDR2 SVGAGI. In nucleotides, the CDR3 is TGTGCCAGCACGGCTGGGACGGTGAATAATTCACCCCTCCACTTT. Translated, it gives CASTAGTVNNSPLHF.

The chain employs TRBV21-1 and TRBJ1-5; the table's D call of TRBD1 was not tested on the DNA. TRBV21-1 is recorded as a pseudogene. The CDR3 covers 14 residues. The DNA for the CDR3 is TGTGCCAGCAGCGCACCGACAGGCAATCAGCCCCAGCATTTT. Amino acid sequence: CASSAPTGNQPQHF.

The rearrangement links TRBV28 to TRBJ1-5; TRBD1 might be the D (6 bases). Germline V gives CDR1 MDHEN, CDR2 SYDVKM. The V end was cut by 7 bases, the J end by 2 bases, with 27 bases between. The CDR3 runs to 19 residues. CDR3 in DNA: TGTGCCAGCAACCATTGGGGGGGGGCGCGTTCCCTTGGCAATCAGCCCCAGCATTTT. Translation: CASNHWGGARSLGNQPQHF.

The chain joins TRBV6-5 to TRBJ1-1; 8 nucleotides line up with TRBD1. The CDR3 covers 14 residues. After removal of 5 bases from V and 5 bases from J, the junction contained 7 bases not matched to a gene. Germline assignment: CDR1 MNHEY and CDR2 SVGAGI. CDR3 protein: CASSQQGARTEAFF. CDR3 coding DNA: TGTGCCAGCAGTCAGCAGGGGGCGCGGACTGAAGCTTTCTTT.

This chain connects TRBV29-1 to TRBJ1-1, with 8 nucleotides matching TRBD1. The ends lost 4 bases at V and 5 bases at J; junction bases unmatched: 6. The CDR3 loop spans 13 amino acids. Germline CDR1 is SQVTM and CDR2 is ANQGSEA. DNA for the CDR3: TGCAGCGTTGCGGACAGGGTGGGGACTGAAGCTTTCTTT. The encoded protein is CSVADRVGTEAFF. The whole variable domain, filled in from reference TRBV29-1 and TRBJ1-1, reads SAVISQKPSRDICQRGTSLTIQCQVDSQVTMMFWYRQQPGQSLTLIATANQGSEATYESGFVIDKFPISRPNLTFSTLTVSNMSPEDSSIYLCSVADRVGTEAFFGQGTRLTVV.

This chain connects TRBV19 to TRBJ2-3, with 9 nucleotides matching TRBD2. CDR3 length: 17 residues. CDR1 and CDR2 (germline): LNHDA, SQIVND (reference sequence). V lost 4 bases to trimming and J lost 2 bases; unmatched junction nucleotides: 10. The DNA of the CDR3 is TGTGCCAGTAGTAGGGCCCTCTCTAGCGGGAACACAGATACGCAGTATTTT. This encodes CASSRALSSGNTDTQYF.

The J gene is TRBJ2-1, the V gene TRBV27, with 9 bases aligning to TRBD2. The CDR3 has 17 amino acids. CDR1 is MNHEY, CDR2 SMNVEV, per germline (reference sequence). The V segment lost 5 bases and the J segment 5 bases; nucleotides outside the gene matches: 13. Here the CDR3 DNA reads TGTGCCAGCAGTCTCACCCATCTAGCGGGAAGGAACAATGAGCAGTTCTTC. Its translation is CASSLTHLAGRNNEQFF.

This chain connects TRBV5-4 to TRBJ2-3; 14 nucleotides align to TRBD2. Losses at the gene ends were 2 bases for V and 6 bases for J; bases not matched to a gene: 5. CDR3 length equals 16 residues. The germline V gene encodes CDR1 SGHNT and CDR2 YYREEE (reference sequence). This chain's CDR3 is CASSFGLAGGTDTQYF. The CDR3 DNA reads as TGTGCCAGCAGCTTTGGACTAGCGGGGGGAACTGATACGCAGTATTTT.

This clone was seen more than once but under ten times. This sequence joins TRBV28 and TRBJ2-7; D possibly matches TRBD1 or TRBD2 (6 bases each). Trimming removed 6 bases at V and 6 bases at J, with 24 bases between. The germline gives CDR1 MDHEN, CDR2 SYDVKM. The CDR3 runs to 16 residues. CDR3 residues: CASRGRGLDGGSEQYF. The CDR3 nucleotides read TGTGCCAGCAGGGGAAGGGGACTGGATGGGGGCTCCGAGCAGTACTTC.

The CDR3 reads CASSLLGGDEQYF. Written as DNA, the CDR3 is TGCGCCAGCAGCCTACTGGGCGGGGACGAGCAGTACTTC. The rearrangement joins TRBV4-1 to TRBJ2-7; D is perhaps TRBD2 (6 bases). Between the trimmed V and J ends, which lost 4 bases and 5 bases, there was a span of 12 bases. This CDR3 spans 13 amino acids. In germline, CDR1 is MGHRA, CDR2 YSYEKL.

J is TRBJ1-2 and V is TRBV7-9; perhaps TRBD1 as D (5 bases). The V gene lost 1 base and the J gene lost 8 bases, with 14 bases spanning the gap. The germline CDR1 and CDR2 sequences are SEHNR and FQNEAQ (reference sequence). The length of the CDR3 is 14 residues. The CDR3 sequence: CASSLVDSRPGYTF. The DNA of the CDR3 is TGTGCCAGCAGCTTAGTAGACAGCCGACCCGGCTACACCTTC.